This record looks at one TCR beta chain sequence and its context. Its matching antigen is unknown. This sample is part of a study of T cells expressing NK-cell markers. Findings and caveats of the study: For 6 or 7 donors, the dominant NKG2C+ clonotypes made up roughly 1.0-8% of their CD8+ T cells.

Researchers built TCR beta cDNA using 5'RACE template switching with UMIs. TCRdb reprocessed the 5' RACE reads, keeping one entry per CDR3 protein, no DNA. This table holds about 160,000 distinct CDR3 sequences. CDR3 length equals 13 residues. Material: blood T cells: a sorted CD56 or NKG2C T cell subset, CD4+ or CD8+ T cells, or bulk PBMC T cells (not recorded which). The TCR comes from a woman aged 18 to 75 in good health. V and J are TRBV12-3 or TRBV12-4 and TRBJ2-2; as DNA is missing, the TRBD2 call by TCRdb cannot be tested. The CDR3 here is CATLSSVAGELFF.